Presented here are 12 T cell receptor beta chains from one specimen sequenced in a study of T cell responses to AZD1222 COVID-19 vaccine. Sequenced by immunoSEQ multiplex PCR; TCRdb stores in-frame clones only, minus some. The sample consists of 100,000 to 150,000 clones, 70% to 90% of them appearing once. Source: peripheral blood, taken on day 0 of AZD1222 vaccination. These receptors were taken from an adult in good health.

This chain joins TRBV2 and TRBJ1-4; D not resolved. Trimming left V 7 bases short and J 4 bases short, with 10 bases between. The CDR3 is 13 amino acids. Looked up from germline, CDR1 is SNHLY and CDR2 is FYNNEI. CDR3 DNA: TGTGCCAGCACGGGAGGGATTAATGAAAAACTGTTTTTT. It specifies CASTGGINEKLFF.

Judged by abundance, this clone is medium-sized. V and J are TRBV27 and TRBJ1-5; D is unresolved. This CDR3 has 16 residues. Germline values: CDR1 MNHEY, CDR2 SMNVEV (reference sequence). V was pared by 1 base and J by 1 base, with 11 bases between. The chain's CDR3 is CASSLFARASNQPQHF. The DNA of the CDR3 is TGTGCCAGCAGTTTATTCGCGAGAGCAAGCAATCAGCCCCAGCATTTT.

V usage is TRBV3-1 (or the pseudogene TRBV3-2) and J usage is TRBJ2-7; D ambiguous. The CDR3 loop spans 13 amino acids. V lost 1 base, J lost 7 bases, and 11 bases lay in between. CDR1 is LGHDT, CDR2 YNNKEL, per germline (reference sequence). The CDR3 loop is CASSQGPLREQYF. CDR3 coding DNA: TGTGCCAGCAGCCAAGGTCCTCTCCGGGAGCAGTACTTC.

V and J are TRBV11-2 and TRBJ2-2; D might be TRBD2 (5 bases). Trimming stripped 3 bases from V and 1 base from J, with 9 bases between. Germline V gene data show CDR1 as SGHAT and CDR2 as FQNNGV. The CDR3 is 15 residues long. The CDR3 reads CASSLGGLNTGELFF. CDR3 nucleotide sequence: TGTGCCAGCAGCTTGGGCGGGCTGAACACCGGGGAGCTGTTTTTT. Full variable domain (remainder filled in from reference TRBV11-2 and TRBJ2-2): EAGVAQSPRYKIIEKRQSVAFWCNPISGHATLYWYQQILGQGPKLLIQFQNNGVVDDSQLPKDRFSAERLKGVDSTLKIQPAKLEDSAVYLCASSLGGLNTGELFFGEGSRLTVL.

This chain joins TRBV25-1 and TRBJ1-1, with no clear D. The CDR3 is 14 residues long. With 1 base removed from V and 0 bases from J, the gap between germline ends came to 6 bases. CDR1 is MGHDK and CDR2 is SYGVNS in the germline V gene. The CDR3: CASSEFGVNTEAFF. For the CDR3, the DNA is TGTGCCAGCAGTGAATTCGGGGTGAACACTGAAGCTTTCTTT.

The J gene is TRBJ1-1, the V gene TRBV2, with D uncertain. Germline CDR1 reads SNHLY; CDR2 reads FYNNEI. V was pared by 8 bases and J by 1 base, with 17 bases between. CDR3 length: 15 amino acids. CDR3 residues: CASLFSGRSNTEAFF. The DNA for the CDR3 is TGTGCCAGCTTGTTTTCTGGGCGCTCGAACACTGAAGCTTTCTTT.

The chain employs TRBV5-6 and TRBJ2-3; 7 nucleotides line up with TRBD2. Germline trimming cut 2 bases from V and 3 bases from J; bases unmatched to any gene: 3. Germline CDR1 is SGHDT and CDR2 is YYEEEE. The CDR3 is 14 amino acids. The CDR3 sequence: CASSFGGVTDTQYF. For the CDR3, the DNA is TGTGCCAGCAGCTTTGGGGGGGTGACAGATACGCAGTATTTT. Full variable domain (rest looked up from reference TRBV5-6 and TRBJ2-3): DAGVTQSPTHLIKTRGQQVTLRCSPKSGHDTVSWYQQALGQGPQFIFQYYEEEERQRGNFPDRFSGHQFPNYSSELNVNALLLGDSALYLCASSFGGVTDTQYFGPGTRLTVL.

This clone was counted between two and nine times. The chain carries TRBV7-6 and TRBJ1-1, with 7 bases fitting TRBD1. Germline assignment: CDR1 SGHVS and CDR2 FNYEAQ. The V and J ends lost 6 bases and 0 bases, in that order; junction bases with no gene match: 10. CDR3 length equals 16 residues. The CDR3 here is CASRHLQGPMNTEAFF. The CDR3 DNA follows: TGTGCCAGCAGGCACCTACAGGGGCCCATGAACACTGAAGCTTTCTTT.

V usage is TRBV15 and J usage is TRBJ1-2; D is possibly TRBD1 (5 bases). The germline V gene has CDR1 LNHNV and CDR2 YYDKDF (reference sequence). Trimming pared 4 bases from V and 0 bases from J, leaving 15 bases between. The CDR3 consists of 16 residues. CDR3 bases: TGTGCCACCAGCAAGGGAGGGGCCAAAGCTAACTATGGCTACACCTTC. Translated, it gives CATSKGGAKANYGYTF.

The chain combines TRBV11-2 with TRBJ1-2; 8 bases align to TRBD1. The CDR3 spans 14 residues. V was clipped by 4 bases and J by 9 bases; unmatched bases: 10. Germline V gene sequence: CDR1 SGHAT, CDR2 FQNNGV. The CDR3 reads CASSSNRGIVRYTF. CDR3 coding DNA: TGTGCCAGCAGCTCCAACAGGGGGATAGTTCGCTACACCTTC.

The V and J genes are TRBV19 and TRBJ2-1; D is unclear. The length of the CDR3 is 11 residues. Trimming shortened V by 6 bases and J by 10 bases, and 10 bases separated the two germline ends. Germline V gives CDR1 LNHDA, CDR2 SQIVND (reference sequence). CDR3 DNA sequence: TGTGCCAGTAGCAATTTTGGGGAGCAGTTCTTC. It codes for CASSNFGEQFF.

This sequence joins TRBV10-3 and TRBJ1-6; tentatively, D is TRBD1 (5 bases). The CDR3 length is 12 residues. Trimming took 7 bases from V and 7 from J, leaving 8 bases between them. Germline CDR1 ENHRY, CDR2 SYGVKD. CDR3 residues: CAITQGNSPLHF. CDR3 coding DNA: TGTGCCATCACCCAGGGCAATTCACCCCTCCACTTT.